This T cell receptor beta chain was recorded in a study of T cells in Graves' hyperthyroidism and ophthalmopathy. General study findings and limits: Ophthalmopathy got predicted by the model a median about six months before its onset.

Amplified TCR beta CDR3 regions derived from RNA transcripts. HTBI primers were the set used in a first-round RT-PCR of the TCR CDR3. TCRdb re-called the multiplex PCR reads with MiXCR, one entry per CDR3 protein. The repertoire holds fewer than 550,000 distinct CDR3 sequences, with 15% to 17% as singletons. This clonotype was seen only a few times. Its antigen is unidentified. Germline V lookup: CDR1 LGHDT, CDR2 YNNKEL (reference sequence). The CDR3 sequence is 18 residues long. The V end lost 0 bases, the J end lost 5 bases, and 21 bases lay between the germline ends. Clinical symptoms, serum thyroxine, TRAb, thyroid ultrasound and orbital computed tomography informed diagnoses.

Sequencing input: blood. This sequence was found in a woman between 18 and 29 years old with Graves' hyperthyroidism. V gene TRBV3-1 combines with J gene TRBJ2-3; no firm D call. As DNA, the CDR3 is TGTGCCAGCAGCCAAGAAGATTCCGACTGGGGTGTTGGAGATACGCAGTATTTT. Translated: CASSQEDSDWGVGDTQYF.